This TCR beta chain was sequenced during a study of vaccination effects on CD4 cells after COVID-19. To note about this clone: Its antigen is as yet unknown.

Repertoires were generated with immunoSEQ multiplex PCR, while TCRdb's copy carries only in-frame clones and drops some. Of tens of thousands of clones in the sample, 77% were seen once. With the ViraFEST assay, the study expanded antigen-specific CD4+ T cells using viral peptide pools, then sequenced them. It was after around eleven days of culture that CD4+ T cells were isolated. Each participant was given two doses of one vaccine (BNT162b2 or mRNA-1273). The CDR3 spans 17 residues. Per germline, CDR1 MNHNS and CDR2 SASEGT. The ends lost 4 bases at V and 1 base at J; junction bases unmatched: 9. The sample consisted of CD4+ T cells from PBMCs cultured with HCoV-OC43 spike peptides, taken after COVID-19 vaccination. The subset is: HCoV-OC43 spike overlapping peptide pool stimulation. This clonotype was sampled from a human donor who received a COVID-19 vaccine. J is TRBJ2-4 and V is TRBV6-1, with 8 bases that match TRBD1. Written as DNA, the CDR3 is TGTGCCAGCAGTGGGTCCGGGACAGGTGGGGCCAAAAACATTCAGTACTTC. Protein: CASSGSGTGGAKNIQYF.